The rows below give T cell receptor beta chains drawn from one sample of a study of cytomegalovirus exposure and HLA in healthy donors. Using immunoSEQ multiplex PCR, the repertoire was profiled, and TCRdb retains in-frame clones only, with some absent. This sample yields fewer than 200,000 clones, of which about 13% are seen a single time; approximately 8.3% belongs to the top ten. The sample was PBMCs. The receptors originated from a man aged 50 to 59 in good health and CMV-seropositive. Both conserved end residues are part of each CDR3. The D gene is left open where the match is weak. Rows may omit the clone size; those that give it use once, few, many or a size class.

J gene | clone size | CDR3 length | D gene | V gene | CDR3 protein | CDR3 DNA
TRBJ2-7 | NA | 16 | NA | TRBV7-8 | CASSLNPWETNYEQYF | TGTGCCAGCAGCTTAAACCCTTGGGAGACCAATTACGAGCAGTACTTC
TRBJ1-4 | few | 14 | NA | TRBV15 | CATSREGVHEKLFF | TGTGCCACCAGCAGAGAAGGGGTTCATGAAAAACTGTTTTTT
TRBJ1-1 | NA | 15 | NA | TRBV4-3 | CASSQLTGPVTEAFF | TGCGCCAGCAGCCAACTTACAGGGCCGGTCACTGAAGCTTTCTTT
TRBJ1-6 | NA | 15 | NA | TRBV18 | CASSPGRGYNSPLHF | TGTGCCAGCTCACCGGGCAGGGGATATAATTCACCCCTCCACTTT
TRBJ1-2 | NA | 14 | NA | TRBV6-1 | CASSEDGANYGYTF | TGTGCCAGCAGTGAAGACGGAGCTAACTATGGCTACACCTTC
TRBJ2-5 | few | 15 | TRBD2 | TRBV5-1 | CASSLVASGGETQYF | TGCGCCAGCAGCTTGGTGGCTAGCGGGGGAGAGACCCAGTACTTC
TRBJ2-5 | few | 14 | TRBD1 | TRBV19 | CASNAGTGKETQYF | TGTGCCAGTAACGCCGGGACAGGGAAAGAGACCCAGTACTTC
TRBJ2-7 | NA | 13 | NA | TRBV6-1 | CASRTGQTYEQYF | TGTGCCAGCAGAACGGGACAAACCTACGAGCAGTACTTC
TRBJ2-6 | few | 15 | TRBD2 | TRBV6-5 | CASRGESSGANVLTF | TGTGCCAGCCGGGGGGAGAGCTCTGGGGCCAACGTCCTGACTTTC
TRBJ2-5 | NA | 12 | NA | TRBV11-2 | CASSLQAETQYF | TGTGCCAGCAGCTTACAAGCGGAGACCCAGTACTTC
TRBJ2-5 | NA | 16 | TRBD2 | TRBV5-1 | CASSFGLAGAQETQYF | TGCGCCAGCAGCTTTGGACTAGCGGGGGCGCAAGAGACCCAGTACTTC